The 29 T cell receptor beta chains below all came from one sample that was sequenced in a study of shared clonotypes between healthy human individuals. Generated by immunoSEQ multiplex PCR, the TCRdb table keeps only in-frame clones and is missing some. The repertoire has about half a million clones, roughly 85% of them found once; the top ten carry less than 15%. The sequenced sample was PBMCs. These receptors originate from a woman aged 40 to 49 in good health. Some clones in this sample may be carry-over from other donors' samples.

This clone was observed a handful of times. The V gene is TRBV20-1, the J gene TRBJ2-7; D is perhaps TRBD1 (5 bases). The germline V and J ends were trimmed by 4 bases and 4 bases, with 8 bases remaining between them. Germline CDR1 is DFQATT and CDR2 is SNEGSKA (reference sequence). The CDR3 is made up of 11 amino acids. The CDR3 protein is CSATSGYEQYF. The CDR3 bases are TGCAGTGCTACCTCAGGGTACGAGCAGTACTTC.

In its sample, this clone was seen once. The V and J genes are TRBV2 and TRBJ2-3; D is unclear. CDR1 is SNHLY and CDR2 is FYNNEI in the germline V gene. V shed 6 bases and J shed 9 bases, with 16 bases lying between them. The CDR3 sequence is 13 residues long. The CDR3 region is CASRTKPPGTQYF. CDR3 coding DNA: TGTGCCAGCAGGACGAAACCCCCCGGCACGCAGTATTTT. The entire variable domain, with the rest obtained from reference TRBV2 and TRBJ2-3, is as follows: EPEVTQTPSHQVTQMGQEVILRCVPISNHLYFYWYRQILGQKVEFLVSFYNNEISEKSEIFDDQFSVERPDGSNFTLKIRSTKLEDSAMYFCASRTKPPGTQYFGPGTRLTVL.

Points on this clone: This may be a read error, as it is one base from a much larger clone. The same CDR3 can be traced to other DNA sequences in this sample. The V call is TRBV27, the J call TRBJ1-5, with D hard to call. Trimming left V 2 bases short and J 10 bases short, with 12 bases between. Germline V gives CDR1 MNHEY, CDR2 SMNVEV (reference sequence). The CDR3 consists of 13 residues. This chain's CDR3 is CASSLTFRQPQHF. The DNA of the CDR3 is TGTGCCAGCAGTTTAACATTCCGCCAACCCCAGCATTTT.

This clone was found a few times. The chain is built from TRBV27 and TRBJ1-5; no definite D call. The CDR3 length is 13 residues. The germline V and J ends were trimmed by 2 bases and 7 bases, with 9 bases remaining between them. Germline CDR1 and CDR2: MNHEY and SMNVEV (reference sequence). The CDR3 loop reads CASSLTLKQPQHF. The CDR3, as DNA: TGTGCCAGCAGTTTAACACTTAAACAGCCCCAGCATTTT.

The V and J genes are TRBV29-1 and TRBJ2-7; D not resolved. CDR1 is SQVTM and CDR2 is ANQGSEA in the germline V gene. There are 12 residues in the CDR3. V dropped 8 bases and J dropped 7 bases, with 18 bases sitting between them. The chain's CDR3 is CSFWDIVGEQYF. The CDR3 nucleotides are TGCAGCTTTTGGGATATCGTCGGGGAGCAGTACTTC.

The V and J genes are TRBV5-8 and TRBJ2-1; D might be TRBD2 (6 bases). This CDR3 is built from 15 residues. V lost 4 bases to trimming and J lost 8 bases, with 19 bases between them. From germline, CDR1 is SGHTS and CDR2 YDEGEE. CDR3 sequence: CASSPLGPREDEQFF. The CDR3 DNA sequence: TGTGCCAGCAGCCCCCTGGGGCCGAGGGAGGATGAGCAGTTCTTC.

The chain uses TRBV7-3 and TRBJ2-3, with a weak D call TRBD1 (6 bases). The germline V and J ends were trimmed by 2 bases and 1 base, with 13 bases remaining between them. The germline gives CDR1 SGHTA, CDR2 FQGTGA. This CDR3 has 16 residues. In nucleotides, the CDR3 is TGTGCCAGCAGCTTACAGTGGACAGCTCGCACAGATACGCAGTATTTT. It codes for CASSLQWTARTDTQYF.

Details on this clone: A much larger clone lies one base from this, so it may be a read error. The CDR3, as DNA: TGTGCCAGCAGTCGGACTAGCGGCTCCTACGAGCAGTACTTC. As protein: CASSRTSGSYEQYF. This chain uses TRBV7-9 with TRBJ2-5; 10 positions match TRBD2. The DNA end is a closer match to TRBJ2-7, so the J assignment may be wrong. Germline V CDR1 and CDR2: SEHNR, FQNEAQ (reference sequence). CDR3 size: 14 residues.

J is TRBJ2-2 and V is TRBV7-2, with no clear D. The V end lost 1 base, the J end lost 8 bases, and 8 bases lay between the germline ends. The germline CDR1 and CDR2 sequences are SGHTA and FQGNSA. The CDR3 has 13 amino acids. CDR3 nucleotides: TGTGCCAGCAGCTTAGGGTTTGCTGGGGAGCTGTTTTTT. Residues: CASSLGFAGELFF.

This rearrangement joins TRBV28 to TRBJ2-5; 7 bases map to TRBD1. The germline CDR1 and CDR2 sequences are MDHEN and SYDVKM. V was clipped by 5 bases and J by 5 bases; unmatched bases: 26. This CDR3 is 20 amino acids long. CDR3 amino acids: CASSHGTSQGSMGKYETQYF. CDR3 in DNA: TGTGCCAGCAGTCACGGGACCTCACAGGGGAGTATGGGGAAATATGAGACCCAGTACTTC.

V is TRBV30 and J is TRBJ1-2, with D uncertain. The germline V gene encodes CDR1 GTSNPN and CDR2 SVGIG (reference sequence). The CDR3 spans 13 residues. V was pared by 1 base and J by 5 bases, with 11 bases between. CDR3 bases: TGTGCCTGGAGTGGGAAGGGAGTATATGGCTACACCTTC. It specifies CAWSGKGVYGYTF. Using reference TRBV30 and TRBJ1-2 for the parts outside the CDR3, the full variable domain is SQTIHQWPATLVQPVGSPLSLECTVEGTSNPNLYWYRQAAGRGLQLLFYSVGIGQISSEVPQNLSASRPQDRQFILSSKKLLLSDSGFYLCAWSGKGVYGYTFGSGTRLTVV.

The rearrangement joins TRBV6-1 to TRBJ2-5; 8 nucleotides line up with TRBD2. This CDR3 has 14 residues. V shed 2 bases and J 5 bases; nucleotides not matched to a gene: 4. The germline CDR1 and CDR2 sequences are MNHNS and SASEGT. The CDR3 DNA reads as TGTGCCAGCAGTGAACGGGGGGGCATGGAGACCCAGTACTTC. Translating gives CASSERGGMETQYF.

V and J are TRBV5-5 and TRBJ1-5, with 8 nucleotides matching TRBD1. The CDR3 spans 18 residues. V shed 0 bases and J 0 bases; nucleotides not matched to a gene: 8. Per the germline V gene, CDR1 is SGHKS and CDR2 is YYEKEE (reference sequence). The CDR3 sequence is CASSLGTGIRYSNQPQHF. CDR3 sequence (DNA): TGTGCCAGCAGCTTGGGGACAGGGATTCGCTATAGCAATCAGCCCCAGCATTTT. The full variable domain, with the rest looked up from reference TRBV5-5 and TRBJ1-5, is DAGVTQSPTHLIKTRGQQVTLRCSPISGHKSVSWYQQVLGQGPQFIFQYYEKEERGRGNFPDRFSARQFPNYSSELNVNALLLGDSALYLCASSLGTGIRYSNQPQHFGDGTRLSIL.

V gene TRBV5-5 combines with J gene TRBJ2-2; no clear D. Germline CDR1 reads SGHKS; CDR2 reads YYEKEE (reference sequence). V gave up 3 bases and J gave up 4 bases, with 13 bases separating them. The CDR3 extends over 15 amino acids. CDR3 DNA sequence: TGTGCCAGCAGCTGGACGTCCCCCCCCACCGGGGAGCTGTTTTTT. Encoded protein: CASSWTSPPTGELFF.

The V and J genes are TRBV5-4 and TRBJ2-1; 7 bases fit TRBD2. This CDR3 spans 15 amino acids. Germline CDR1 SGHNT, CDR2 YYREEE (reference sequence). V lost 3 bases, J lost 12 bases, and 15 bases stayed unmatched. The DNA of the CDR3 is TGTGCCAGCAGCTCTAAACGGGAGGCGACTGTCGGGCAGTTCTTC. Translated, it gives CASSSKREATVGQFF.

This chain uses TRBV10-3 with TRBJ2-7; D is tentatively TRBD1 or TRBD2 (6 bases each). The CDR3 runs 14 residues. Germline V lookup: CDR1 ENHRY, CDR2 SYGVKD. Trimming removed 2 bases at V and 5 bases at J, with 13 bases between. The CDR3 loop reads CAISEGGLANEQYF. DNA for the CDR3: TGTGCCATCAGTGAGGGGGGGCTAGCGAACGAGCAGTACTTC.

Details on this clone: Other DNA sequences of this sample code for an identical CDR3. This chain joins TRBV28 and TRBJ1-2; 7 nucleotides agree with TRBD1. The length of the CDR3 is 15 residues. The germline V gene has CDR1 MDHEN and CDR2 SYDVKM. Unmatched junction bases numbered 8, after V lost 5 bases and J lost 2 bases. CDR3 DNA sequence: TGTGCCAGCAGTGCTCCCGGGACAGCAAACTATGGCTACACCTTC. Amino acids: CASSAPGTANYGYTF.

This chain uses TRBV10-3 with TRBJ2-1, with 7 bases matching TRBD2. The ends lost 3 bases at V and 5 bases at J; junction bases unmatched: 7. Looked up from germline, CDR1 is ENHRY and CDR2 is SYGVKD. The CDR3 totals 15 residues. The CDR3 coding sequence is TGTGCCATCAGTGAATCTCTAGCGGCCGACAATGAGCAGTTCTTC. Protein: CAISESLAADNEQFF.

The chain links TRBV11-2 to TRBJ2-5; 10 positions match TRBD1. This CDR3 has 15 amino acids. V was pared by 5 bases and J by 4 bases, with 7 bases of the junction left unmatched. CDR1 and CDR2 (germline): SGHAT, FQNNGV. The CDR3 DNA is TGTGCCAGCAGCGTTAGGGGGACAGGGGTAGAGACCCAGTACTTC. Residues: CASSVRGTGVETQYF. The whole variable domain, remainder taken from reference TRBV11-2 and TRBJ2-5, is EAGVAQSPRYKIIEKRQSVAFWCNPISGHATLYWYQQILGQGPKLLIQFQNNGVVDDSQLPKDRFSAERLKGVDSTLKIQPAKLEDSAVYLCASSVRGTGVETQYFGPGTRLLVL.

The count of this clone is one. The rearrangement links TRBV7-2 to TRBJ1-2; D uncertain. Germline lookup yields CDR1 SGHTA and CDR2 FQGNSA. The V end was cut by 1 base, the J end by 2 bases, with 11 bases between. The CDR3 totals 15 residues. DNA of the CDR3: TGTGCCAGCAGCTTAGTCTTAGGGCGCAACTATGGCTACACCTTC. Protein product: CASSLVLGRNYGYTF.

This rearrangement joins TRBV5-4 to TRBJ1-2; unclear D gene. CDR1 is SGHNT, CDR2 YYREEE, per germline (reference sequence). There are 12 residues in the CDR3. V lost 0 bases and J lost 5, with 5 bases in between. CDR3 coding DNA: TGTGCCAGCAGCTTGGACGAGTATGGCTACACCTTC. This translates into CASSLDEYGYTF.

The chain joins TRBV7-4 to TRBJ2-6; unclear D gene. This CDR3 is built from 14 residues. V was shortened by 4 bases and J by 5 bases, with 9 bases between the two germline ends. Germline V gene data show CDR1 as SGHVT and CDR2 as SQSDAQ. CDR3 coding DNA: TGTGCCAGCAGCTCACAAAGTCGGGCCAACGTCCTGACTTTC. This translates into CASSSQSRANVLTF.

The chain links TRBV10-3 to TRBJ2-5; 9 bases are shared with TRBD1. V shed 6 bases and J 5 bases; nucleotides not matched to a gene: 10. The germline CDR1 and CDR2 sequences are ENHRY and SYGVKD. The CDR3 consists of 15 residues. CDR3 sequence reads: CAISDYTGGGETQYF. As DNA, the CDR3 is TGTGCCATCAGCGATTACACAGGGGGCGGCGAGACCCAGTACTTC.

The chain recombines TRBV21-1 with TRBJ2-2; no check of the table's D call, TRBD2, against the DNA was made. TRBV21-1 is marked as a pseudogene. This CDR3 spans 23 amino acids. The CDR3 region is CASSPDKNGGGTSGRANTGELFF. CDR3 DNA: TGTGCCAGCAGCCCCGACAAAAACGGGGGAGGGACTAGCGGGAGGGCAAACACCGGGGAGCTGTTTTTT.

The chain combines TRBV28 with TRBJ2-7, with TRBD2 identical over 14 bases. Germline V gene sequence: CDR1 MDHEN, CDR2 SYDVKM. Trimming took 5 bases from V and 7 from J; bases not matched to a gene: 4. This CDR3 spans 14 amino acids. The CDR3, as DNA: TGTGCCAGCAGTCGACTAGCGGGAGGGGGAGAGCAGTACTTC. Its translation: CASSRLAGGGEQYF.

This clone was recorded a few times. The V call is TRBV10-3, the J call TRBJ1-1, with TRBD1 identical over 7 bases. This CDR3 comprises 16 residues. V shed 2 bases and J 1 base; nucleotides not matched to a gene: 7. Germline lookup yields CDR1 ENHRY and CDR2 SYGVKD. In DNA form, the CDR3 reads TGTGCCATCAGTGAGCCGGGGACAGATCGGAACACTGAAGCTTTCTTT. This gives the protein CAISEPGTDRNTEAFF.

The chain is built from TRBV7-9 and TRBJ2-2, with 9 bases that match TRBD1. Germline V lookup: CDR1 SEHNR, CDR2 FQNEAQ (reference sequence). This CDR3 has 17 residues. V gave up 1 base and J gave up 6 bases; unmatched junction bases: 9. The CDR3 protein is CASSLGWGQGSAGELFF. CDR3 bases: TGTGCCAGCAGCTTAGGTTGGGGACAGGGCTCCGCCGGGGAGCTGTTTTTT.

This clone was counted only a few times. The rearrangement uses TRBV7-8 and TRBJ2-7; unclear D gene. Trimming took off 5 bases at V and 0 bases at J, with 17 bases between the two ends. Germline CDR1 and CDR2: SGHVS and FQNEAQ. This CDR3 is built from 16 residues. CDR3 residues: CASSRNAVGNSYEQYF. For the CDR3, the DNA is TGTGCCAGCAGCCGAAATGCGGTGGGTAACTCCTACGAGCAGTACTTC.

The genes are TRBV29-1 and TRBJ2-2, with D perhaps TRBD2 (5 bases). Trimming cost V 1 base and J 7 bases, with 10 bases left between them. Germline-derived CDR1 and CDR2 are SQVTM and ANQGSEA. The CDR3 has 13 amino acids. The CDR3: CSVEGRNYGELFF. The DNA for the CDR3 is TGCAGCGTTGAAGGGAGGAATTACGGGGAGCTGTTTTTT.